Shown below are 20 T cell receptor beta chains from a single sample sequenced in a study of T cells in Graves' hyperthyroidism and ophthalmopathy. RNA transcripts yielded amplified TCR beta CDR3 regions. TCR CDR3 regions were first amplified by RT-PCR with HTBI primers. TCRdb called the multiplex PCR reads again in MiXCR, with one record for every CDR3 protein. Of roughly 520,000 distinct CDR3 sequences in the sample, approximately 24% were seen once. Sequencing input: blood. The receptors originated from a woman aged 25 to 39 with Graves' ophthalmopathy.

This clonotype was picked up many times. The chain uses TRBV5-6 and TRBJ2-7, with D maybe TRBD1 (5 bases). The germline V and J ends were trimmed by 4 bases and 2 bases, with 16 bases remaining between them. CDR3 length: 15 amino acids. Germline V lookup: CDR1 SGHDT, CDR2 YYEEEE. The DNA for the CDR3 is TGTGCCAGCAGCCGTTTCGACAGACCAACCTACGAGCAGTACTTC. Translating gives CASSRFDRPTYEQYF.

This clonotype was detected many times. The chain combines TRBV20-1 with TRBJ2-5; maybe TRBD1 (6 bases). Germline CDR1 reads DFQATT; CDR2 reads SNEGSKA (reference sequence). The V end was cut by 3 bases, the J end by 4 bases, with 12 bases between. CDR3 length equals 13 residues. CDR3 nucleotide sequence: TGCAGTGCTAGCCGGGACACACGAGAGACCCAGTACTTC. Protein: CSASRDTRETQYF.

Many counts were recorded for this clonotype. V is TRBV7-2 and J is TRBJ1-5; D is ambiguous. V gave up 7 bases and J gave up 8 bases, with 21 bases separating them. Looked up from germline, CDR1 is SGHTA and CDR2 is FQGNSA. The CDR3 extends over 15 amino acids. The CDR3 region is CASTRDLLPSKPQHF. The DNA for the CDR3 is TGTGCCAGCACCCGAGATCTCCTTCCTTCGAAGCCCCAGCATTTT.

This clonotype appeared many times. The rearrangement joins TRBV24-1 to TRBJ2-7; TRBD1 matches at 9 bases. J gave up 6 bases and V 2 bases, and 7 bases lay outside the gene matches. Germline loops: CDR1 KGHDR, CDR2 SFDVKD. This CDR3 has 15 amino acids. The CDR3 bases are TGTGCCACCAGTGATTCCGGGACAGGGAATGGCGAGCAGTACTTC. It is translated as CATSDSGTGNGEQYF.

This clonotype was detected a few times. The chain joins TRBV29-1 to TRBJ1-1; D is undetermined. The germline gives CDR1 SQVTM, CDR2 ANQGSEA. The CDR3 length is 13 residues. V lost 3 bases to trimming and J lost 0 bases, with 8 bases between them. The CDR3: CSVDQDLNTEAFF. As DNA, the CDR3 is TGCAGCGTTGACCAAGACTTGAACACTGAAGCTTTCTTT.

This clonotype showed up just a few times. The CDR3 region has the DNA TGCAGTGCCAAATTCGGGGCCGGGGAGCTGTTTTTT. This encodes CSAKFGAGELFF. J is TRBJ2-2 and V is TRBV20-1; maybe TRBD2 (5 bases). CDR3 length: 12 residues. The V gene lost 6 bases and the J gene lost 6 bases, with 11 bases spanning the gap. Germline CDR1 and CDR2: DFQATT and SNEGSKA (reference sequence).

This clonotype was observed at least ten times. This rearrangement joins TRBV7-8 to TRBJ2-2; TRBD1 matches 7 bases. Germline V gene sequence: CDR1 SGHVS, CDR2 FQNEAQ. The junction had 13 bases not matched to a gene; V was cut back by 4 bases and J by 2 bases. The CDR3 runs to 18 residues. The CDR3 nucleotides read TGTGCCAGCAGCTCCCTTTCTACCGGGACAGATAACACCGGGGAGCTGTTTTTT. This gives the protein CASSSLSTGTDNTGELFF. Based on the CDR3 plus reference TRBV7-8 and TRBJ2-2, the full variable domain is GAGVSQSPRYKVAKRGQDVALRCDPISGHVSLFWYQQALGQGPEFLTYFQNEAQLDKSGLPSDRFFAERPEGSVSTLKIQRTQQEDSAVYLCASSSLSTGTDNTGELFFGEGSRLTVL.

In this sample, this clonotype turned up many times. The chain uses TRBV12-3 or TRBV12-4 and TRBJ2-2, with TRBD2 identical over 9 bases. The CDR3 length is 16 residues. V was clipped by 6 bases and J by 3 bases; unmatched bases: 8. CDR3 sequence (DNA): TGTGCCAGCAGCCGGCTAGCGGGGCGGGACACCGGGGAGCTGTTTTTT. Amino acid sequence: CASSRLAGRDTGELFF.

Many counts were recorded for this clonotype. This chain connects TRBV25-1 to TRBJ2-7; a possible D gene is TRBD1 (6 bases). Per germline, CDR1 MGHDK and CDR2 SYGVNS. V was shortened by 4 bases and J by 7 bases, with 17 bases between the two germline ends. This CDR3 spans 14 amino acids. The CDR3 DNA is TGTGCCAGCAGTGCACCAGGACAGCGGCTTGAGCAGTACTTC. It codes for CASSAPGQRLEQYF.

This clonotype occurred many times. The chain links TRBV12-3 or TRBV12-4 to TRBJ1-3, with unresolved D. The CDR3 is 11 residues long. The V gene lost 1 base and the J gene lost 5 bases, with 0 bases spanning the gap. The DNA of the CDR3 is TGTGCCAGCAGTTTAGGAAACACCATATATTTT. It codes for CASSLGNTIYF.

Many counts were recorded for this clonotype. The CDR3 bases are TGTGCCAGCAGCCTCCGACTTCTTAGCGACACCGGGGAGCTGTTTTTT. Protein: CASSLRLLSDTGELFF. The genes are TRBV4-2 and TRBJ2-2; possible D gene TRBD2, 5 bases. CDR3 size: 16 residues. Germline CDR1 and CDR2: LGHNA and YNFKEQ. Trimming cost V 4 bases and J 3 bases, with 15 bases left between them.

The V call is TRBV20-1, the J call TRBJ2-7, with TRBD1 matching 7 bases. CDR1 is DFQATT and CDR2 is SNEGSKA in the germline V gene (reference sequence). The CDR3 length is 13 residues. The V gene end was trimmed by 6 bases and the J gene end by 2 bases; junction bases not matched to a gene: 7. The CDR3 protein is CSASGQVAYEQYF. For the CDR3, the DNA is TGCAGTGCCTCCGGACAGGTAGCCTACGAGCAGTACTTC.

This clonotype has ten or more counts. This chain's CDR3 is CASSFLQGGGELFF. In DNA, the CDR3 is TGTGCCAGCAGTTTCCTTCAGGGCGGCGGGGAGCTGTTTTTT. This chain links TRBV12-3 or TRBV12-4 with TRBJ2-2, with D maybe TRBD1 (5 bases). V was clipped by 3 bases and J by 7 bases, with 12 bases between them. The CDR3 runs 14 residues.

This clonotype was seen ten or more times. The V call is TRBV27, the J call TRBJ1-2; the D is unclear. The germline gives CDR1 MNHEY, CDR2 SMNVEV (reference sequence). CDR3 size: 14 residues. Trimming pared 3 bases from V and 8 bases from J, leaving 16 bases between. The DNA for the CDR3 is TGTGCCAGCAGTTTTGCGGGAACCGGAGGAGGCTACACCTTC. This gives the protein CASSFAGTGGGYTF.

This clonotype occurred a few times. The chain recombines TRBV20-1 with TRBJ1-1; D call uncertain. The V end lost 4 bases, the J end lost 1 base, and 10 bases lay between the germline ends. Germline-derived CDR1 and CDR2 are DFQATT and SNEGSKA (reference sequence). This CDR3 has 13 residues. The CDR3 is CSAKHRTNTEAFF. DNA of the CDR3: TGCAGTGCTAAACACCGGACGAACACTGAAGCTTTCTTT.

This sequence joins TRBV12-3 or TRBV12-4 and TRBJ2-4; D is uncertain. CDR3 size: 16 residues. V was pared by 3 bases and J by 0 bases, with 12 bases between. The CDR3 sequence: CASSLTAREAKNIQYF. The CDR3 nucleotides read TGTGCCAGCAGTTTGACGGCGCGAGAAGCCAAAAACATTCAGTACTTC.

This clonotype has just a few counts. This sequence joins TRBV6-1 and TRBJ1-1, with 12 bases that match TRBD1. V was clipped by 9 bases and J by 6 bases; unmatched bases: 5. Germline CDR1 reads MNHNS; CDR2 reads SASEGT. The CDR3 loop spans 13 amino acids. The chain's CDR3 is CASRDRGRAEAFF. The CDR3 nucleotides are TGTGCCAGTCGGGACAGGGGGCGCGCTGAAGCTTTCTTT.

This clonotype was counted many times. V is TRBV6-2 or TRBV6-3 and J is TRBJ1-5, with a tentative D call TRBD1 (6 bases). The CDR3 loop spans 16 amino acids. Trimming stripped 6 bases from V and 10 bases from J, with 25 bases between. Germline-derived CDR1 and CDR2 are MNHEY and SVGEGT. The CDR3 nucleotides read TGTGCCAGCAGCCGGGACACCCCCGGAGAGGGCGGACCCCAGCATTTT. Translating it yields CASSRDTPGEGGPQHF.

V usage is TRBV7-2 and J usage is TRBJ2-7; 10 nucleotides agree with TRBD1. Germline V lookup: CDR1 SGHTA, CDR2 FQGNSA. J was trimmed by 7 bases and V by 5 bases; bases with no gene match: 8. The CDR3 totals 14 residues. This chain's CDR3 is CASSRTGGNWEQYF. The CDR3 DNA sequence: TGTGCCAGCAGCAGGACAGGGGGGAATTGGGAGCAGTACTTC.

This clonotype was recorded at least ten times. This chain uses TRBV6-5 with TRBJ2-5; TRBD2 is a possible D gene (6 bases). The CDR3 totals 15 residues. Per the germline V gene, CDR1 is MNHEY and CDR2 is SVGAGI. Trimming cost V 5 bases and J 5 bases, with 18 bases left between them. The chain's CDR3 is CASSLNPTGDETQYF. In DNA, the CDR3 is TGTGCCAGCAGTCTCAACCCGACGGGGGACGAGACCCAGTACTTC.